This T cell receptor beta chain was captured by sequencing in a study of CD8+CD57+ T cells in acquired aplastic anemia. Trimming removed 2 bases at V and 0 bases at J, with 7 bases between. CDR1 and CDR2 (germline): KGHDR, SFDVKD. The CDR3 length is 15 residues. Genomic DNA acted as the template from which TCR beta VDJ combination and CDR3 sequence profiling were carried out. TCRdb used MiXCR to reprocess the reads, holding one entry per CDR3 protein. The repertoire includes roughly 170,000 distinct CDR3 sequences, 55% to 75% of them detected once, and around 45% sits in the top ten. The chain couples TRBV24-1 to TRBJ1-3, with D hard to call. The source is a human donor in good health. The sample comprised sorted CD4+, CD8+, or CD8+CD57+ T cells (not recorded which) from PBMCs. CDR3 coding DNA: TGTGCCACCAGTGATTCACGGAGCTCTGGAAACACCATATATTTT. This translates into CATSDSRSSGNTIYF.